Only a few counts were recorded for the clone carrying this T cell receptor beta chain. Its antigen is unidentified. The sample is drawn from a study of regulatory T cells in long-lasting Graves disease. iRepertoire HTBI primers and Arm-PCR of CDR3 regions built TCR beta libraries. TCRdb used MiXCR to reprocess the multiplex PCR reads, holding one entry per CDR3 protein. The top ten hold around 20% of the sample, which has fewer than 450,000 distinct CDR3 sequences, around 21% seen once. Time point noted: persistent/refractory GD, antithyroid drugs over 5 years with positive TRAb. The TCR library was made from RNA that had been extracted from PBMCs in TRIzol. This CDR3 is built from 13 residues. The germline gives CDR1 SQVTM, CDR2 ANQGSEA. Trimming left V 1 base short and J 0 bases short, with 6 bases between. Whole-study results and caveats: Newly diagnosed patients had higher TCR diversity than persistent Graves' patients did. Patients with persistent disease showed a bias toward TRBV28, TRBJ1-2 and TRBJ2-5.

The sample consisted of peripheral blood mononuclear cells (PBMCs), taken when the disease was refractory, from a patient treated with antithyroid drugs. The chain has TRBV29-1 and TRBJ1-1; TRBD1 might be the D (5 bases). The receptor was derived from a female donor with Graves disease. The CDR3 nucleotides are TGCAGCGTTGAAGGGGACCTGAACACTGAAGCTTTCTTT. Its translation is CSVEGDLNTEAFF.